The clone carrying this T cell receptor (beta chain) was seen only a few times. These data are taken from a study of blood T cells in healthy people across ages. In terms of origin and age, donors were healthy Caucasian individuals from Russia aged about 6 to 95. Donors gave roughly 10 milliliters of peripheral blood apiece. The use of a sample-barcoded 5' primer and a J-beta primer mix characterized a second PCR of roughly 7 to 11 cycles. Each cDNA molecule, via a template-switch adaptor with 12 random nucleotides, was tagged. TCRdb analysed the 5' RACE reads with MiXCR anew, one entry per CDR3 protein. The sample shows 800,000 or so distinct CDR3 sequences, around 25% of them seen only once. Trimming stripped 0 bases from V and 1 base from J, with 9 bases between. From germline, CDR1 is DFQATT and CDR2 SNEGSKA (reference sequence). This CDR3 spans 14 amino acids. These data also featured in a second study, about T cells of mothers and their children.

The chain couples TRBV20-1 to TRBJ2-5; D unresolved. Input material: blood. This receptor was identified in a boy aged 5-17 years in good health. The CDR3 sequence: CSAREWGFQETQYF. The CDR3 nucleotides read TGCAGTGCTAGAGAGTGGGGATTCCAAGAGACCCAGTACTTC.